These T cell receptor beta chains were read from a single sample in a study of OX40 agonist ivuxolimab in advanced cancers. This table comes from immunoSEQ multiplex PCR, and its TCRdb copy is limited to in-frame clones, with some not included. This table holds more than 75,000 clones, 70% to 90% found once. Sequenced material: CD4+ or CD8+ T cells sorted from blood, taken in a trial of the OX40 agonist ivuxolimab. The receptor set was obtained from an adult with an advanced solid tumor such as melanoma, head and neck, liver or kidney cancer. Both conserved end residues are part of each CDR3. The D gene is left open where the match is weak. Expanded clones get a size class; other rows say once, few or many, or leave the size out.

CASSQVSGRADTQYF	TGCGCCAGCAGCCAAGTTAGCGGGCGCGCAGATACGCAGTATTTT	TRBD2	TRBV4-3	TRBJ2-3	-
CASRPLAGVINEQFF	TGTGCCAGCAGACCCCTAGCGGGGGTGATAAATGAGCAGTTCTTC	TRBD2	TRBV27	TRBJ2-1	once
CATGLSYEQYF	TGTGCCACGGGACTGTCCTACGAGCAGTACTTC	-	TRBV10-3	TRBJ2-7	few
CASSFRGGTGDTEAFF	TGTGCCAGCAGCTTTAGGGGTGGCACGGGGGACACTGAAGCTTTCTTT	-	TRBV7-9	TRBJ1-1	-
CASSPPPGGSGANVLTF	TGTGCCAGCTCACCACCACCGGGGGGTTCTGGGGCCAACGTCCTGACTTTC	TRBD2	TRBV18	TRBJ2-6	-
CASSFSSYPGQGAYEQYF	TGTGCCAGCAGTTTCAGCTCCTACCCGGGACAGGGGGCCTACGAGCAGTACTTC	TRBD1	TRBV27	TRBJ2-7	-
CASSKEVPADSTDTQYF	TGTGCCAGCAGCAAAGAGGTCCCGGCCGACAGCACAGATACGCAGTATTTT	-	TRBV21-1	TRBJ2-3	-
CASSLALLGQTNYGYTF	TGCGCCAGCAGCTTGGCCTTATTAGGACAGACTAACTATGGCTACACCTTC	-	TRBV5-1	TRBJ1-2	once
CATSRDRGNTIYF	TGTGCCACCAGCAGAGATCGGGGAAACACCATATATTTT	-	TRBV15	TRBJ1-3	-
CASSFPQGARGDTQYF	TGTGCCAGCAGCTTCCCACAGGGGGCAAGGGGAGATACGCAGTATTTT	TRBD1	TRBV7-7	TRBJ2-3	-
CASSQAFPSGTEQYF	TGCGCCAGCAGCCAAGCTTTTCCTAGCGGGACCGAGCAGTACTTC	TRBD2	TRBV4-1	TRBJ2-7	-
CASSPSRTSGSTDTQYF	TGTGCCAGCTCACCATCAAGGACTAGCGGGAGCACAGATACGCAGTATTTT	TRBD2	TRBV18	TRBJ2-3	-
CASCALAGGMEEQFF	TGTGCCAGCTGCGCACTAGCGGGGGGTATGGAAGAGCAGTTCTTC	TRBD2	TRBV18	TRBJ2-1	-
CASSVGQPNEKLFF	TGCGCCAGCAGCGTTGGACAGCCGAATGAAAAACTGTTTTTT	-	TRBV5-1	TRBJ1-4	-
CASQLAGSFEQYF	TGTGCCAGCCAACTAGCGGGATCCTTCGAGCAGTACTTC	TRBD2	TRBV5-6	TRBJ2-7	-
CASRGEGAGANVLTF	TGTGCCAGTAGAGGGGAGGGGGCTGGGGCCAACGTCCTGACTTTC	-	TRBV19	TRBJ2-6	-
CASSGRYRPEEQFF	TGTGCCAGCAGTGGAAGATATCGTCCGGAGGAGCAGTTCTTC	-	TRBV2	TRBJ2-1	-
CASSFEGLPGFHEQYF	TGTGCCAGCAGCTTTGAGGGACTCCCGGGGTTCCACGAGCAGTACTTC	-	TRBV7-2	TRBJ2-7	-
CASSVERSLGGSTDTQYF	TGTGCCAGCAGCGTAGAAAGATCACTAGGGGGAAGCACAGATACGCAGTATTTT	-	TRBV9	TRBJ2-3	-
CSARKGSEQYF	TGCAGTGCTAGGAAGGGAAGCGAGCAGTACTTC	-	TRBV20-1	TRBJ2-7	-
CASSEPGTGTYEQYF	TGTGCCAGCAGCGAACCCGGGACAGGGACTTACGAGCAGTACTTC	-	TRBV21-1	TRBJ2-7	-
CASSLYLAGGTNEKLFF	TGTGCCAGCAGCTTATACCTTGCCGGGGGGACTAATGAAAAACTGTTTTTT	-	TRBV7-6	TRBJ1-4	once
CASSQPTGYGYTF	TGTGCCAGCAGTCAGCCGACAGGCTATGGCTACACCTTC	-	TRBV6-5	TRBJ1-2	-
CASSLVSVNMNTEAFF	TGCGCCAGCAGCTTGGTCAGCGTGAACATGAACACTGAAGCTTTCTTT	-	TRBV5-1	TRBJ1-1	-
CATSRALRGEQYF	TGTGCCACCAGCAGAGCTCTTCGCGGCGAGCAGTACTTC	-	TRBV15	TRBJ2-7	-
CASRARVGGGAEQYF	TGTGCCAGCAGGGCGCGGGTAGGAGGGGGCGCAGAGCAGTACTTC	-	TRBV2	TRBJ2-7	-
CASSQAEGNSAYEQYF	TGTGCCAGCAGCCAAGCTGAGGGAAACTCGGCCTACGAGCAGTACTTC	-	TRBV4-2	TRBJ2-7	-
CASSFWTTGNTIYF	TGTGCCAGCAGCTTTTGGACAACTGGAAACACCATATATTTT	-	TRBV5-6	TRBJ1-3	-
CASSETSPYEQYF	TGCGCCAGCAGTGAGACATCCCCCTACGAGCAGTACTTC	-	TRBV10-1	TRBJ2-7	few
CASSQDDRRNYGYTF	TGTGCCAGCAGCCAAGATGACAGGCGAAACTATGGCTACACCTTC	-	TRBV4-2	TRBJ1-2	-
CASSLLLENTGELFF	TGCGCCAGCAGCCTTTTACTCGAGAACACCGGGGAGCTGTTTTTT	-	TRBV4-1	TRBJ2-2	-
CASSLVQGAGGYTF	TGCGCCAGCAGCTTAGTACAGGGCGCGGGGGGCTACACCTTC	-	TRBV5-1	TRBJ1-2	-
CASKQGTTEQPQHF	TGTGCCAGTAAGCAGGGTACGACGGAACAGCCCCAGCATTTT	-	TRBV5-6	TRBJ1-5	-
CASSLGTGNEKLFF	TGCGCCAGCAGCTTGGGGACAGGGAATGAAAAACTGTTTTTT	TRBD1	TRBV5-1	TRBJ1-4	-
CASSVTSRYNEQFF	TGCGCCAGCAGTGTTACTAGCAGGTACAATGAGCAGTTCTTC	-	TRBV10-2	TRBJ2-1	-
CAWSKSILRYGYTF	TGTGCCTGGAGTAAGTCCATCCTTCGGTATGGCTACACCTTC	-	TRBV30	TRBJ1-2	-
CASSLRNGNEKLFF	TGCGCCAGCAGCTTGAGGAACGGTAATGAAAAACTGTTTTTT	-	TRBV5-1	TRBJ1-4	-
CASTERQGDNYGYTF	TGTGCCAGCACCGAAAGACAGGGAGATAACTATGGCTACACCTTC	TRBD1	TRBV18	TRBJ1-2	once
CASSEVAGGGSYEQYF	TGTGCCAGCAGTGAAGTGGCAGGGGGCGGGTCCTACGAGCAGTACTTC	TRBD1	TRBV2	TRBJ2-7	-
CASSRDRLAGSNEQFF	TGCGCCAGCAGCCGAGACCGACTAGCGGGGTCCAATGAGCAGTTCTTC	TRBD2	TRBV4-3	TRBJ2-1	-
CASSLDRTQYF	TGTGCCAGCAGCTTGGATAGAACCCAGTACTTC	-	TRBV11-2	TRBJ2-5	-
CASSGQANTEAFF	TGCGCCAGCTCCGGACAGGCGAACACTGAAGCTTTCTTT	TRBD1	TRBV5-1	TRBJ1-1	-
CASSFGRGETQYF	TGTGCCAGCAGCTTCGGGAGAGGGGAGACCCAGTACTTC	-	TRBV11-3	TRBJ2-5	few
CASSRAVSYEQYF	TGTGCCAGCAGCAGGGCGGTCTCCTACGAGCAGTACTTC	-	TRBV11-2	TRBJ2-7	-
CASSQDWAGQINSPLHF	TGCGCCAGCAGCCAAGATTGGGCGGGACAGATTAATTCACCCCTCCACTTT	TRBD1	TRBV4-1	TRBJ1-6	-
CASSQGFTGLHQPQHF	TGCGCCAGCAGCCAAGGCTTTACAGGGCTACATCAGCCCCAGCATTTT	-	TRBV4-1	TRBJ1-5	few
CASSRGQGSYEQYF	TGTGCCAGCAGCCGGGGACAGGGCTCCTACGAGCAGTACTTC	TRBD1	TRBV11-2	TRBJ2-7	-
CASSFGTGGSNYGYTF	TGTGCCAGCAGTTTCGGGACAGGGGGCTCTAACTATGGCTACACCTTC	TRBD1	TRBV27	TRBJ1-2	-
CASSSKTSGVPHSYEQYF	TGTGCCAGCAGCTCAAAGACTAGCGGGGTACCACACTCCTACGAGCAGTACTTC	TRBD2	TRBV7-2	TRBJ2-7	-